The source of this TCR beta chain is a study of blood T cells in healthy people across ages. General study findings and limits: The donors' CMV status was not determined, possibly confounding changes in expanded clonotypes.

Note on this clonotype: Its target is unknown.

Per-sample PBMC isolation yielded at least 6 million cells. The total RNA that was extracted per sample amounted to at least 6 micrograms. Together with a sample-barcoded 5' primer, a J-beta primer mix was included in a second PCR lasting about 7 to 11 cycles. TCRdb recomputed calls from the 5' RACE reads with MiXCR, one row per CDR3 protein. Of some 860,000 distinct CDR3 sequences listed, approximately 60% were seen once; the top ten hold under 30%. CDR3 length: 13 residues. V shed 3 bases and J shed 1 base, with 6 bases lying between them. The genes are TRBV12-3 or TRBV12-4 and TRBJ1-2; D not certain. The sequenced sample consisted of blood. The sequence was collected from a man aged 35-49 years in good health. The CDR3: CASSLDINYGYTF. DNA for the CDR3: TGTGCCAGCAGTTTGGATATTAACTATGGCTACACCTTC.